These 20 T cell receptor beta chains were sequenced from one sample in a study of Graves' ophthalmopathy and Graves' hyperthyroidism. Amplification of TCR beta CDR3 regions used RNA transcripts. First-round RT-PCR used HTBI primers; second-round multiplex PCR followed. TCRdb recomputed calls from the multiplex PCR reads with MiXCR, one row per CDR3 protein. The data contain fewer than 650,000 distinct CDR3 sequences, approximately 21% of them singletons. The sample was peripheral blood. The receptors originated from a woman aged 18-29 years with stable Graves' hyperthyroidism. Some clones in this sample may be carry-over from other donors' samples.

In this sample, this clonotype turned up many times. This chain links TRBV7-9 with TRBJ2-7; weak D call: TRBD2 (5 bases). V gave up 4 bases and J gave up 9 bases, with 13 bases separating them. From germline, CDR1 is SEHNR and CDR2 FQNEAQ (reference sequence). This CDR3 region has 12 residues. The CDR3 loop reads CASSSPGLGQYF. In DNA, the CDR3 is TGTGCCAGCAGCTCCCCGGGGTTAGGGCAGTACTTC. The entire variable domain, with the rest obtained from reference TRBV7-9 and TRBJ2-7, is as follows: DTGVSQNPRHKITKRGQNVTFRCDPISEHNRLYWYRQTLGQGPEFLTYFQNEAQLEKSRLLSDRFSAERPKGSFSTLEIQRTEQGDSAMYLCASSSPGLGQYFGPGTRLTVT.

This clonotype appeared many times. This sequence joins TRBV9 and TRBJ1-6, with no clear D. Trimming stripped 0 bases from V and 9 bases from J, with 10 bases between. Germline values: CDR1 SGDLS, CDR2 YYNGEE. The CDR3 covers 14 residues. This CDR3 is CASSVERAASPLHF. CDR3 coding DNA: TGTGCCAGCAGCGTAGAGAGGGCTGCTTCACCCCTCCACTTT.

V usage is TRBV18 and J usage is TRBJ2-7; possibly TRBD1 or TRBD2 for D (6 bases each). V lost 6 bases and J lost 0, with 12 bases in between. The germline V gene has CDR1 KGHSH and CDR2 LQKENI. The CDR3 has 14 residues. The CDR3 region is CASSSGATSYEQYF. CDR3 sequence (DNA): TGTGCCAGCTCGTCGGGGGCCACCTCCTACGAGCAGTACTTC.

This clonotype was counted between two and nine times. This sequence joins TRBV6-1 and TRBJ1-6; 8 bases are shared with TRBD1. This CDR3 is 18 amino acids long. CDR1 and CDR2 from the germline V gene are MNHNS and SASEGT. Trimming at V came to 7 bases and at J to 1 base, leaving 12 bases not matched to a gene. In nucleotides, the CDR3 is TGTGCCAGCACGGACTCTGGACAGGGTTTTTCCTATAATTCACCCCTCCACTTT. Its protein is CASTDSGQGFSYNSPLHF.

This clonotype was seen more than once but under ten times. This chain joins TRBV12-3 or TRBV12-4 and TRBJ2-5, with 8 bases fitting TRBD1. Germline trimming cut 6 bases from V and 2 bases from J; bases unmatched to any gene: 11. This CDR3 has 16 amino acids. The CDR3 here is CASSGATGAPQETQYF. The CDR3, as DNA: TGTGCCAGCAGCGGGGCGACAGGGGCCCCACAAGAGACCCAGTACTTC.

The chain joins TRBV15 to TRBJ2-7; TRBD2 matches 13 bases. The V and J ends lost 3 bases and 2 bases, in that order; junction bases with no gene match: 4. The CDR3 length is 16 residues. Germline V CDR1 and CDR2: LNHNV, YYDKDF (reference sequence). In DNA, the CDR3 is TGTGCCACCAGCAGGAGACTAGCGGGAGGCCCCTACGAGCAGTACTTC. Translating it yields CATSRRLAGGPYEQYF.

J is TRBJ1-1 and V is TRBV2; possibly TRBD1 for D (6 bases). Between the trimmed V and J ends, which lost 4 bases and 8 bases, there was a span of 14 bases. The CDR3 totals 13 residues. Germline CDR1 SNHLY, CDR2 FYNNEI. The CDR3 sequence is CASSGRQALEAFF. The CDR3 DNA follows: TGTGCCAGCAGTGGGCGACAGGCTTTGGAAGCTTTCTTT.

The chain has TRBV6-2 or TRBV6-3 and TRBJ2-2, with D hard to call. The CDR3 consists of 13 residues. Trimming stripped 4 bases from V and 3 bases from J, with 6 bases between. Germline V gene data show CDR1 as MNHEY and CDR2 as SVGEGT. The DNA for the CDR3 is TGTGCCAGCAGTTTTCCCTACACCGGGGAGCTGTTTTTT. This encodes CASSFPYTGELFF.

This clonotype was seen repeatedly, ten times or more. The germline gene is not matched at one end of the junction; a read error may be the cause. The rearrangement links TRBV28 to TRBJ1-1; no clear D. Germline loops: CDR1 MDHEN, CDR2 SYDVKM. The CDR3 totals 13 residues. The CDR3 region has the DNA TGTGCCAGCAGTCGAAGCGGAGGAGATGGCGGGCGATTT. This sequence encodes CASSRSGGDGGRF.

Ten or more counts support this clonotype. The genes are TRBV20-1 and TRBJ2-7, with 12 bases aligning to TRBD1. The CDR3 extends over 15 amino acids. From germline, CDR1 is DFQATT and CDR2 SNEGSKA (reference sequence). Trimming at V came to 5 bases and at J to 7 bases, leaving 12 bases not matched to a gene. CDR3 nucleotides: TGCAGTGCTGAACCACGGGACAGGGGGCTTCGTGAGCAGTACTTC. This sequence encodes CSAEPRDRGLREQYF.

This clonotype was counted at least ten times. The chain links TRBV20-1 to TRBJ1-5; D perhaps matches TRBD1 (6 bases). The CDR3 totals 17 residues. V was pared by 3 bases and J by 6 bases, with 24 bases between. Germline V gives CDR1 DFQATT, CDR2 SNEGSKA (reference sequence). The CDR3 sequence is CSASYGGTLGYAQPQHF. CDR3 nucleotide sequence: TGCAGTGCTAGTTATGGGGGGACACTCGGGTATGCTCAGCCCCAGCATTTT.

This clonotype was recorded at least ten times. This rearrangement joins TRBV27 to TRBJ2-7; TRBD1 matches at 7 bases. V lost 4 bases, J lost 6 bases, and 9 bases stayed unmatched. Germline assignment: CDR1 MNHEY and CDR2 SMNVEV (reference sequence). The CDR3 sequence is 14 residues long. The CDR3 protein is CASSSLRTGAEQYF. The CDR3 nucleotides read TGTGCCAGCAGTTCACTAAGAACAGGGGCCGAGCAGTACTTC.

The DNA of the CDR3 is TGTGCCAGCAGCCAAGTCTTAGGACTAGCGGGGGTTACACAGTACTTC. Its protein product is CASSQVLGLAGVTQYF. This chain links TRBV3-1 with TRBJ2-5, with TRBD2 matching 13 bases. Germline V lookup: CDR1 LGHDT, CDR2 YNNKEL (reference sequence). J gave up 11 bases and V 1 base, and 10 bases lay outside the gene matches. The length of the CDR3 is 16 residues.

The rearrangement joins TRBV6-1 to TRBJ2-2; 8 bases are a match to TRBD1. The CDR3 spans 14 residues. The ends lost 3 bases at V and 6 bases at J; junction bases unmatched: 3. Germline V gene lookup returns CDR1 MNHNS and CDR2 SASEGT. The CDR3 sequence is CASSEGQAPGELFF. CDR3 coding DNA: TGTGCCAGCAGTGAGGGACAGGCCCCCGGGGAGCTGTTTTTT.

This clonotype was picked up many times. V usage is TRBV12-5 and J usage is TRBJ1-6; 7 bases are a match to TRBD1. Germline V gene data show CDR1 as LGHNT and CDR2 as FRNRAP. The CDR3 sequence is 15 residues long. After removal of 2 bases from V and 7 bases from J, the junction contained 5 bases not matched to a gene. CDR3 coding DNA: TGTGCTAGTGGTTTGCCGGGACAGCCCAATTCACCCCTCCACTTT. This translates into CASGLPGQPNSPLHF.

V usage is TRBV9 and J usage is TRBJ2-2, with a weak D call TRBD1 (5 bases). CDR3 length equals 14 residues. V was shortened by 6 bases and J by 2 bases, with 11 bases between the two germline ends. Germline CDR1 SGDLS, CDR2 YYNGEE. CDR3 bases: TGTGCCAGCAAATCAGGGCCCAACACCGGGGAGCTGTTTTTT. Amino acid sequence: CASKSGPNTGELFF.

This clonotype was counted ten times or more. V and J are TRBV12-3 or TRBV12-4 and TRBJ1-1; no firm D call. CDR3 length equals 13 residues. V was trimmed by 4 bases and J by 0 bases, leaving 6 bases between them. CDR3 DNA: TGTGCCAGCAGTTCGAACATGAACACTGAAGCTTTCTTT. Translation gives CASSSNMNTEAFF.

This clonotype was counted ten times or more. The gene calls are TRBV15 and TRBJ2-7; 8 bases align to TRBD1. V shed 3 bases, J shed 3 bases, and the junction held 10 bases outside the gene matches. Germline V gene data show CDR1 as LNHNV and CDR2 as YYDKDF (reference sequence). The CDR3 extends over 16 amino acids. The CDR3 loop reads CATSRASGQGGYEQYF. The CDR3, as DNA: TGTGCCACCAGCAGGGCCTCAGGACAGGGTGGCTACGAGCAGTACTTC.

In its sample, this clonotype was seen a few times. This chain connects TRBV6-5 to TRBJ2-5, with 7 bases fitting TRBD2. Germline values: CDR1 MNHEY, CDR2 SVGAGI. CDR3 length equals 16 residues. V trimming: 2 bases; J trimming: 2 bases; junction bases outside the gene matches: 8. The chain's CDR3 is CASSYRAGVAQETQYF. The CDR3 region has the DNA TGTGCCAGCAGTTACCGGGCGGGAGTTGCTCAAGAGACCCAGTACTTC.

The rearrangement joins TRBV4-1 to TRBJ1-2, with 10 nucleotides matching TRBD1. J gave up 5 bases and V 1 base, and 7 bases lay outside the gene matches. Germline V gives CDR1 MGHRA, CDR2 YSYEKL. The CDR3 is 16 residues long. The CDR3 coding sequence is TGCGCCAGCAGCCAAGCCATGGACAGGGGGAAGTATGGCTACACCTTC. Protein: CASSQAMDRGKYGYTF.